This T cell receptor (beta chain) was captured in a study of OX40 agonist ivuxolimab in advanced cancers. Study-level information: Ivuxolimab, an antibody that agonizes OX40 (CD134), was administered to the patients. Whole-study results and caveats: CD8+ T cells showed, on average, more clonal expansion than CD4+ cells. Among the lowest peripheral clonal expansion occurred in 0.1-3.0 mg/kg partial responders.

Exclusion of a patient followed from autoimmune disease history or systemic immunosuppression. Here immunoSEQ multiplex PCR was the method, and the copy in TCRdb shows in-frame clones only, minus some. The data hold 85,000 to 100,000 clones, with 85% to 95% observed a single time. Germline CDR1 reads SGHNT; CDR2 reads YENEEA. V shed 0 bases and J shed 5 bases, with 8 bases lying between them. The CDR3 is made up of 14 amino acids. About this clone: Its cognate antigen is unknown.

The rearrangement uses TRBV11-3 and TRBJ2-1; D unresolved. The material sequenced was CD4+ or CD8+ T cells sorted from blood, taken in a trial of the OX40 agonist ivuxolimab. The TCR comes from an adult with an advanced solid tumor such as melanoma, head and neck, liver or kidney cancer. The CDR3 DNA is TGTGCCAGCAGCTTAGACTGGGTTGACAATGAGCAGTTCTTC. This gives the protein CASSLDWVDNEQFF.